These T cell receptor beta chains were read from a single sample in a study of type 1 and type 2 diabetes patients. TCRdb called the multiplex PCR reads again in MiXCR, with one record for every CDR3 protein. This sample has 270,000 or so distinct CDR3 sequences, with around 47% found just once. Sequenced: peripheral blood mononuclear cells (PBMCs). The source is a man aged 18 to 30 with type 2 diabetes. Both conserved end residues are part of each CDR3. The order of the fields is J gene, clone size, D gene, V gene, CDR3 protein, CDR3 DNA. The D gene is left open where the match is weak. Clone size is given for some rows only: seen once, a few or many times, or a class if the clone is expanded.

>TRBJ2-7|-|TRBD2|TRBV6-5
CASTKYSGAVYEQYF
TGTGCCAGCACTAAATATAGCGGGGCCGTCTACGAGCAGTACTTC
>TRBJ2-3|-|TRBD2|TRBV4-3
CASRSTTSGSTDTQYF
TGCGCCAGCCGCAGTACGACTAGCGGGAGCACAGATACGCAGTATTTT
>TRBJ1-5|few|-|TRBV19
CASDARGFQPQHF
TGTGCCAGTGACGCCAGGGGTTTTCAGCCCCAGCATTTT
>TRBJ1-4|few|-|TRBV19
CASSIVGKSYEKLFF
TGTGCCAGTAGTATAGTGGGTAAAAGCTACGAAAAACTGTTTTTT
>TRBJ2-3|-|TRBD2|TRBV2
CASSVGLAGVDTQYF
TGTGCCAGCAGTGTAGGACTAGCGGGAGTCGATACGCAGTATTTT
>TRBJ1-1|few|-|TRBV11-2
CASSRTGNTEAFF
TGTGCCAGCAGCCGGACGGGAAACACTGAAGCTTTCTTT
>TRBJ2-3|many|-|TRBV10-3
CAISFGGPDTQYF
TGTGCCATCAGTTTCGGTGGTCCAGATACGCAGTATTTT
>TRBJ2-2|few|TRBD2|TRBV19
CASSIWGTSGRTGELFF
TGTGCCAGTAGTATATGGGGGACTAGCGGGAGAACCGGGGAGCTGTTTTTT
>TRBJ2-1|few|TRBD2|TRBV9
CASSAGGSSYNEQFF
TGTGCCAGCAGCGCGGGGGGTAGCTCCTACAATGAGCAGTTCTTC
>TRBJ1-2|-|TRBD1|TRBV7-6
CASSPRWDSPGGYTF
TGTGCCAGCAGCCCCAGGTGGGACAGCCCCGGGGGCTACACCTTC
>TRBJ2-1|-|-|TRBV6-6
CASSLPSAEQFF
TGTGCCAGCAGCCTTCCTTCAGCTGAGCAGTTCTTC
>TRBJ2-3|-|-|TRBV9
CASNRAGTPDTQYF
TGTGCCAGCAATAGGGCGGGGACGCCAGATACGCAGTATTTT
>TRBJ2-7|many|TRBD1|TRBV7-8
CASSFVTGNSYEQYF
TGTGCCAGCAGCTTTGTGACAGGGAATTCCTACGAGCAGTACTTC
>TRBJ2-7|few|-|TRBV30
CAWSQGGEQYF
TGTGCCTGGAGTCAAGGTGGCGAGCAGTACTTC
>TRBJ1-5|-|-|TRBV15
CATSRENTGNQPQHF
TGTGCCACCAGCAGAGAAAACACAGGGAATCAGCCCCAGCATTTT
>TRBJ2-3|few|TRBD1|TRBV2
CASSGDRAQNTDTQYF
TGTGCCAGCAGTGGGGACAGGGCGCAAAACACAGATACGCAGTATTTT
>TRBJ2-3|-|-|TRBV20-1
CSARFPPLADTQYF
TGCAGTGCTAGATTCCCCCCCCTAGCAGATACGCAGTATTTT
>TRBJ2-7|-|-|TRBV27
CASSTRAVSSYEQYF
TGTGCCAGCAGTACTAGGGCAGTTAGCTCCTACGAGCAGTACTTC
>TRBJ2-2|once|-|TRBV19
CASRSRQNTGELFF
TGTGCCAGTAGATCAAGACAGAACACCGGGGAGCTGTTTTTT
>TRBJ1-2|-|-|TRBV20-1
CSARDGTLYGYTF
TGCAGTGCTAGAGACGGAACTCTCTATGGCTACACCTTC
>TRBJ2-2|many|-|TRBV14
CASSHKATGELFF
TGTGCCAGCAGCCACAAAGCCACCGGGGAGCTGTTTTTT
>TRBJ1-1|-|TRBD1|TRBV12-3/TRBV12-4
CASSLAHRGTEAFF
TGTGCCAGCAGCCTTGCGCACAGGGGAACTGAAGCTTTCTTT
>TRBJ2-5|-|-|TRBV7-2
CASSLSSSSEQTQYF
TGTGCCAGCAGCTTATCGTCGAGCTCCGAGCAGACCCAGTACTTC
>TRBJ1-2|few|-|TRBV6-6
CASRRDKYGYTF
TGTGCCAGCAGGAGGGACAAATATGGCTACACCTTC
>TRBJ2-7|few|-|TRBV20-1
CSARDTGLQREQYF
TGCAGTGCTAGAGATACCGGACTCCAAAGGGAGCAGTACTTC
>TRBJ2-5|few|-|TRBV7-3
CASSGLLVKTQYF
TGTGCCAGCAGTGGGCTCCTCGTAAAGACCCAGTACTTC
>TRBJ2-3|many|-|TRBV25-1
CATVAVGASTDTQYF
TGTGCCACCGTTGCGGTCGGAGCTAGCACAGATACGCAGTATTTT
>TRBJ1-1|-|-|TRBV12-3/TRBV12-4
CASSFRVLNTEAFF
TGTGCCAGCAGTTTTCGGGTGTTGAACACTGAAGCTTTCTTT
>TRBJ2-2|-|TRBD1|TRBV27
CASRTGGNTGELFF
TGTGCCAGCAGGACAGGGGGCAACACCGGGGAGCTGTTTTTT
>TRBJ2-5|-|-|TRBV24-1
CATSDGGGRGTQYF
TGTGCCACCAGTGATGGTGGGGGGCGTGGGACCCAGTACTTC
>TRBJ1-1|few|-|TRBV20-1
CSARGAKSAFF
TGCAGTGCTAGAGGAGCGAAGTCCGCTTTCTTT